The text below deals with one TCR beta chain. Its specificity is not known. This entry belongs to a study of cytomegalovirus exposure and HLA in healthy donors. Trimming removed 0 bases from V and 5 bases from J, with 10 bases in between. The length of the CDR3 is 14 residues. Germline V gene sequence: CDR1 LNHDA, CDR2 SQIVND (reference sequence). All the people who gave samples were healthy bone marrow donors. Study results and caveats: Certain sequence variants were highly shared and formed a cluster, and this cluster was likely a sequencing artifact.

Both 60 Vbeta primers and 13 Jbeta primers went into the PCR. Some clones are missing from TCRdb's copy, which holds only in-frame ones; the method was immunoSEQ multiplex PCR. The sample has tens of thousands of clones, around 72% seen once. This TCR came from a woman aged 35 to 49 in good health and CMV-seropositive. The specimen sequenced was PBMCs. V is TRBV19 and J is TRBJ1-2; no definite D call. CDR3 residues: CASSIDEDVYGYTF. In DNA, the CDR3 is TGTGCCAGTAGTATAGACGAGGATGTATATGGCTACACCTTC.